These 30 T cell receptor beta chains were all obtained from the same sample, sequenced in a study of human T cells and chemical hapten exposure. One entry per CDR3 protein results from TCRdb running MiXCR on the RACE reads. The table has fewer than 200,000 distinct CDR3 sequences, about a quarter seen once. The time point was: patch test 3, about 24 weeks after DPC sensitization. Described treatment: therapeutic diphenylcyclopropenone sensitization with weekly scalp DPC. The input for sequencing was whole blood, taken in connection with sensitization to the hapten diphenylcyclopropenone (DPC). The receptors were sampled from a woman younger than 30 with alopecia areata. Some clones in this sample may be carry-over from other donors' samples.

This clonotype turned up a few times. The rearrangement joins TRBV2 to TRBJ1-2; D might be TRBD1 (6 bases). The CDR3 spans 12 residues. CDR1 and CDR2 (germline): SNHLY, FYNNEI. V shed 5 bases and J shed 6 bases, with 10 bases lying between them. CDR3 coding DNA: TGTGCCAGCAGTTTGACAGGCGATGGCTACACCTTC. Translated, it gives CASSLTGDGYTF.

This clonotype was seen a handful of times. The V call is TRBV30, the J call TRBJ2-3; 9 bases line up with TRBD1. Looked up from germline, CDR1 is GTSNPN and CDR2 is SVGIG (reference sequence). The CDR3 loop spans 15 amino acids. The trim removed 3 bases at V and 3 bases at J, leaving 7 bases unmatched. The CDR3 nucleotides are TGTGCCTGGAGAGCCGGGACAGGGATGACAGATACGCAGTATTTT. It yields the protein CAWRAGTGMTDTQYF.

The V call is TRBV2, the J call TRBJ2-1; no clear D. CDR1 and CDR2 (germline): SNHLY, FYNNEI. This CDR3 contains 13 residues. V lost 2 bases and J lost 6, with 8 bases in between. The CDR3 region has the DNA TGTGCCAGCAGTGAATCCAGCTTCAATGAGCAGTTCTTC. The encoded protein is CASSESSFNEQFF.

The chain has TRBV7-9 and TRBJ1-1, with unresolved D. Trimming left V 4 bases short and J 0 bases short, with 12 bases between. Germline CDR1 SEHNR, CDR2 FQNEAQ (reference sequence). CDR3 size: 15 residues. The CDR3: CASSSGERVNTEAFF. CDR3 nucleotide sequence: TGTGCCAGCAGCTCCGGAGAACGGGTGAACACTGAAGCTTTCTTT. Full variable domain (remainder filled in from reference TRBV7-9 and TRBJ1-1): DTGVSQNPRHKITKRGQNVTFRCDPISEHNRLYWYRQTLGQGPEFLTYFQNEAQLEKSRLLSDRFSAERPKGSFSTLEIQRTEQGDSAMYLCASSSGERVNTEAFFGQGTRLTVV.

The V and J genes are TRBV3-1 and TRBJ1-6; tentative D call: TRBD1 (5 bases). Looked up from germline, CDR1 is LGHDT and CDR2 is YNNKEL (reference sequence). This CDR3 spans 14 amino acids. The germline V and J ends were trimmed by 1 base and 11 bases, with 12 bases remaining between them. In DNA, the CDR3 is TGTGCCAGCAGCCAAGCTGGGGGGTCCCCACCCCTCCACTTT. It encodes CASSQAGGSPPLHF.

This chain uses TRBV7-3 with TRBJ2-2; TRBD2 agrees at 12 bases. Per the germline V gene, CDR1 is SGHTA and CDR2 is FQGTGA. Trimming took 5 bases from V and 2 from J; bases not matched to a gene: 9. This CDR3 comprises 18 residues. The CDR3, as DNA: TGTGCCAGCAGCCGAGGAGGACTAGCGGGGACTAACACCGGGGAGCTGTTTTTT. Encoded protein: CASSRGGLAGTNTGELFF. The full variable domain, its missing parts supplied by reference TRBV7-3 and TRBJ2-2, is GAGVSQTPSNKVTEKGKYVELRCDPISGHTALYWYRQSLGQGPEFLIYFQGTGAADDSGLPNDRFFAVRPEGSVSTLKIQRTERGDSAVYLCASSRGGLAGTNTGELFFGEGSRLTVL.

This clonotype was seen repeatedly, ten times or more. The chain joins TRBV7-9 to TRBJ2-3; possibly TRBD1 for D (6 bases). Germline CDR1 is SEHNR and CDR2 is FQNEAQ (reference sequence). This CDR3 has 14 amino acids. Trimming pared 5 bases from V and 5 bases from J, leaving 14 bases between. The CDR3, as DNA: TGTGCCAGCAGCCCCTGGACAGAGGGAGATACGCAGTATTTT. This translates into CASSPWTEGDTQYF.

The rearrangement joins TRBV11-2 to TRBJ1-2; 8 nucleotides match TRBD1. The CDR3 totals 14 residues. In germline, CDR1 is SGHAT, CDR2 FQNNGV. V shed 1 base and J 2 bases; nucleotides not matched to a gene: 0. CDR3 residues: CASSLGTGNYGYTF. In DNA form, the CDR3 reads TGTGCCAGCAGCTTAGGGACAGGGAACTATGGCTACACCTTC. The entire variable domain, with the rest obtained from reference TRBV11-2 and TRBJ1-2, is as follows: EAGVAQSPRYKIIEKRQSVAFWCNPISGHATLYWYQQILGQGPKLLIQFQNNGVVDDSQLPKDRFSAERLKGVDSTLKIQPAKLEDSAVYLCASSLGTGNYGYTFGSGTRLTVV.

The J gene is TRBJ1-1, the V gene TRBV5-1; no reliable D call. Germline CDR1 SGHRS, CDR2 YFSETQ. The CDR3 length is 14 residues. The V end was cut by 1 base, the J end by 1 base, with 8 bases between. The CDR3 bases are TGCGCCAGCAGCTTGACAAGGACGAACACTGAAGCTTTCTTT. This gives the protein CASSLTRTNTEAFF.

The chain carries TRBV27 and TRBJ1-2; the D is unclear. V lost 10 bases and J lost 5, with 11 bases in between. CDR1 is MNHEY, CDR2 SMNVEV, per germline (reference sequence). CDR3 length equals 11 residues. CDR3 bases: TGTGCCACCCGCTCCGGGTATGGCTACACCTTC. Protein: CATRSGYGYTF.

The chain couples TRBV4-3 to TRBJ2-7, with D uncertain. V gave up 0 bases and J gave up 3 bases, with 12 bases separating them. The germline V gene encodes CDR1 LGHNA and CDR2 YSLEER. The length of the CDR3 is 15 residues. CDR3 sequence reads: CASSQEGQLIYEQYF. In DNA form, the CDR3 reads TGCGCCAGCAGCCAAGAGGGCCAGCTGATCTACGAGCAGTACTTC.

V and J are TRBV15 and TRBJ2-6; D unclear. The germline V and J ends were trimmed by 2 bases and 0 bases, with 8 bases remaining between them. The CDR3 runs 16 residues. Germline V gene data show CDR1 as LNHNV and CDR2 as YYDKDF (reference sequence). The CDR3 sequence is CATSRRRNSGANVLTF. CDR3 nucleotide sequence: TGTGCCACCAGCAGACGGAGAAACTCTGGGGCCAACGTCCTGACTTTC. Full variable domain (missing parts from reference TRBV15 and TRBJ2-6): DAMVIQNPRYQVTQFGKPVTLSCSQTLNHNVMYWYQQKSSQAPKLLFHYYDKDFNNEADTPDNFQSRRPNTSFCFLDIRSPGLGDTAMYLCATSRRRNSGANVLTFGAGSRLTVL.

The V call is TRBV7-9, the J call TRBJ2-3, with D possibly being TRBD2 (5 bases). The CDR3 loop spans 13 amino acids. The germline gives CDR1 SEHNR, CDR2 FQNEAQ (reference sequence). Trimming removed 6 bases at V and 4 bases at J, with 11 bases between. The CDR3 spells CASREWEPDTQYF. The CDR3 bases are TGTGCCAGCAGAGAGTGGGAGCCAGATACGCAGTATTTT.

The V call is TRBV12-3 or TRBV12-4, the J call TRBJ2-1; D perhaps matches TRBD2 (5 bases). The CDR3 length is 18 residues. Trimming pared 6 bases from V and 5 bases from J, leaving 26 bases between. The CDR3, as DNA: TGTGCCAGCAGACGCGGAGTGAGGAAGCGCGGAGGCCACAATGAGCAGTTCTTC. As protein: CASRRGVRKRGGHNEQFF.

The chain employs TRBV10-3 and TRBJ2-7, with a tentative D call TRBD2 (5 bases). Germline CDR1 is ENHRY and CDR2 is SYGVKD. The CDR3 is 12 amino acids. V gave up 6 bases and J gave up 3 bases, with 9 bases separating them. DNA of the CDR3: TGTGCCATCAGGGACTCTTGCTACGAGCAGTACTTC. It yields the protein CAIRDSCYEQYF.

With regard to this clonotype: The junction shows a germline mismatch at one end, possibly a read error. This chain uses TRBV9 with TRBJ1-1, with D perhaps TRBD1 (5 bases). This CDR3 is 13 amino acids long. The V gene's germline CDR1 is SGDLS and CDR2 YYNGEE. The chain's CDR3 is CASSAGFGTKAFF. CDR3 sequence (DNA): TGTGCCAGCTCTGCAGGGTTCGGCACTAAAGCTTTCTTT.

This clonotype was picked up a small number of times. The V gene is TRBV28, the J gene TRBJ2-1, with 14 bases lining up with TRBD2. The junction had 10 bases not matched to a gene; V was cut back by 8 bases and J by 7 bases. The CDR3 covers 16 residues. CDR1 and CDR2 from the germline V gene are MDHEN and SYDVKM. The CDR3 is CASGGLAGGTWNEQFF. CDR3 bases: TGTGCCAGCGGAGGACTAGCGGGAGGAACGTGGAATGAGCAGTTCTTC.

The DNA of the CDR3 is TGCGCCAGCAGCCAAGCGGGTTTGGGGCCCTACGAGCAGTACTTC. It codes for CASSQAGLGPYEQYF. V and J are TRBV4-3 and TRBJ2-7, with D perhaps TRBD1 (5 bases). The CDR3 contains 15 residues. The ends were cut back, 1 base at V and 2 bases at J, with 12 bases in the middle. The germline CDR1 and CDR2 sequences are LGHNA and YSLEER.

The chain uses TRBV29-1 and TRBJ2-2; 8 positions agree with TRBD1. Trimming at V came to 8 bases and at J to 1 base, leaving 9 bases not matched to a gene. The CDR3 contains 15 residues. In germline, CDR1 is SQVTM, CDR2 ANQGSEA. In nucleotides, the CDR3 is TGCAGCACTTACGGACAGGGCGGGAACACCGGGGAGCTGTTTTTT. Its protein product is CSTYGQGGNTGELFF.

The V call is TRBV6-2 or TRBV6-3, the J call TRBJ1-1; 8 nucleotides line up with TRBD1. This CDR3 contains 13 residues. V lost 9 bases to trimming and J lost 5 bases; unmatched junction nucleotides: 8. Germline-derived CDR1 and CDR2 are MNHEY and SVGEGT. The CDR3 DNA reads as TGTGCCAGTCTCCGGGACAGGTTGACTGAAGCTTTCTTT. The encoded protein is CASLRDRLTEAFF.

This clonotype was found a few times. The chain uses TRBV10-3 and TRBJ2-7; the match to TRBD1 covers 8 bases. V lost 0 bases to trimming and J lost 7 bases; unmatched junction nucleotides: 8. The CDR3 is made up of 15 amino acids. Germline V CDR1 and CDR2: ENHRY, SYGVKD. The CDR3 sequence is CAISESGTGPVEQYF. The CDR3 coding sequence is TGTGCCATCAGTGAGTCCGGGACAGGTCCTGTTGAGCAGTACTTC.

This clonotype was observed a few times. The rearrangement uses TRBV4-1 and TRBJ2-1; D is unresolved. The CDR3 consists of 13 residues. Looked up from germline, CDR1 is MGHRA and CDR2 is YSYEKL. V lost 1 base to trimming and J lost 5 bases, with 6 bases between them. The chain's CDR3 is CASSQGLNNEQFF. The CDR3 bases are TGCGCCAGCAGCCAAGGTTTGAACAATGAGCAGTTCTTC.

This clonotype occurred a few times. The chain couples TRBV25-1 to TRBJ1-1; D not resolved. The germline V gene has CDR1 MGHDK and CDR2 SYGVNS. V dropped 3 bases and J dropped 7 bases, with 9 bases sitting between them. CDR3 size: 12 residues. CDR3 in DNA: TGTGCCAGCAGTGATCCTCTCCTTGAAGCTTTCTTT. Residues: CASSDPLLEAFF.

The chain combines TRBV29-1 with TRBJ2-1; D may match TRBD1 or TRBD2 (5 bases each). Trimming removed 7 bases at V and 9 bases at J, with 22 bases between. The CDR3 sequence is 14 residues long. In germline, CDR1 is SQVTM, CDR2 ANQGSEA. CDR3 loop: CSALGDPVGGEQFF. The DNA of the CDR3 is TGCAGCGCCCTTGGGGACCCGGTTGGGGGTGAGCAGTTCTTC.

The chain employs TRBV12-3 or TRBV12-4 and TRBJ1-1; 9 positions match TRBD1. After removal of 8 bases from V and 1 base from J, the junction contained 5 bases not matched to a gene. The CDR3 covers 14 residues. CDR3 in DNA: TGTGCCAGCCACGGGGACAGGGAGAACACTGAAGCTTTCTTT. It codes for CASHGDRENTEAFF.

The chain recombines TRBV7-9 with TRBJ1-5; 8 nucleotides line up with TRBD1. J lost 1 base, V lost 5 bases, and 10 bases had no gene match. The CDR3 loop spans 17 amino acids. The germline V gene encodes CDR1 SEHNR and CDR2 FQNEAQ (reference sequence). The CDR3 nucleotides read TGTGCCAGCAGCCAGGGGACAGGATCCTTGAGCAATCAGCCCCAGCATTTT. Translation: CASSQGTGSLSNQPQHF.

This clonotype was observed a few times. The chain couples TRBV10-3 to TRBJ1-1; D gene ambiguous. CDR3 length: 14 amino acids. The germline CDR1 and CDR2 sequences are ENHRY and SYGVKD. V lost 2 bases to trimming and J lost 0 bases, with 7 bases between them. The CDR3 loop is CAISESPVNTEAFF. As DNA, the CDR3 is TGTGCCATCAGTGAGAGTCCAGTGAACACTGAAGCTTTCTTT.

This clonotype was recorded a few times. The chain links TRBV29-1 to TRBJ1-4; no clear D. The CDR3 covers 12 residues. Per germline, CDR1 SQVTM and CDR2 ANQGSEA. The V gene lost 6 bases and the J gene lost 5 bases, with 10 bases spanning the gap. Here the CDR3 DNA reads TGCAGCGTGGCGGGAAAAAATGAAAAACTGTTTTTT. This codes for CSVAGKNEKLFF.

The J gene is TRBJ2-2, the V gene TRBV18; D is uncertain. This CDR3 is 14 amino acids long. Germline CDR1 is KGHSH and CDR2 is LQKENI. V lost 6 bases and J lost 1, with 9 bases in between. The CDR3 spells CASSQDLNTGELFF. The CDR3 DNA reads TGTGCCAGCTCGCAAGACTTGAACACCGGGGAGCTGTTTTTT.

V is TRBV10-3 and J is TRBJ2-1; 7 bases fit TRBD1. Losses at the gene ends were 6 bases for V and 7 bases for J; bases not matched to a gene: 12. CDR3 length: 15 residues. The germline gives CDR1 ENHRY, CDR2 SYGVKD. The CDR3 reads CAISRTTGLENEQFF. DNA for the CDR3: TGTGCCATCAGCCGTACGACAGGGCTGGAGAATGAGCAGTTCTTC.